This is a list of T cell receptor beta chains from one sample in a study of T cells in tuberculosis. Sequencing used immunoSEQ multiplex PCR; TCRdb keeps in-frame clones, though not all of them. The sample has some 41,000 clones; about 94% are singletons. The specimen sequenced was PBMCs. All receptors derive from a donor between 10 and 29 years old with latent tuberculosis or without tuberculosis infection. Some clones in this sample may be carry-over from other donors' samples. Each CDR3 is given with its conserved first and last residue. D genes are given only for firm matches.

TRBJ2-7	TRBV27	TRBD2	TGTGCCAGTTCGGGAGGGAGCTACGAGCAGTACTTC	CASSGGSYEQYF
TRBJ1-1	TRBV28	-	TGTGCCAGCAGTTCGGGGGGCCGTATGAACACTGAAGCTTTCTTT	CASSSGGRMNTEAFF
TRBJ1-4	TRBV5-8	TRBD1	TGTGCCAGCAGCCCGGGACAGGGCATATATGAAAAACTGTTTTTT	CASSPGQGIYEKLFF
TRBJ1-1	TRBV5-6	TRBD1	TGTGCCAGCAGCTTAAGGGGGACAGCGAACACTGAAGCTTTCTTT	CASSLRGTANTEAFF
TRBJ2-2	TRBV30	-	TGTGCCTGGAGTGTAAGGTCGGGCGGGGAGCTGTTTTTT	CAWSVRSGGELFF
TRBJ2-1	TRBV2	-	TGTGCCAGCACTTCTCTTAGCGGCTTTACCTACAATGAGCAGTTCTTC	CASTSLSGFTYNEQFF
TRBJ2-7	TRBV5-1	TRBD1	TGCGCCAGCAGCCAGTTACAGGGGGCTGCCTACGAGCAGTACTTC	CASSQLQGAAYEQYF
TRBJ2-7	TRBV6-5	-	TGTGCCAGCAGCCCGACCAGGGTCCACGAGCAGTACTTC	CASSPTRVHEQYF
TRBJ1-2	TRBV6-1	-	TGTGCCAGCAGTGAAGCGGATAGGACAGCAATAAACTATGGCTACACCTTC	CASSEADRTAINYGYTF
TRBJ2-3	TRBV7-2	TRBD2	TGTGCCAGCAGCCCGAGGACTAGCGCTGGGGGAGATACGCAGTATTTT	CASSPRTSAGGDTQYF
TRBJ2-3	TRBV7-3	-	TGTGCCAGCAGCTCTCAGGGGGGAGGTACAGATACGCAGTATTTT	CASSSQGGGTDTQYF